The 6 T cell receptor beta chains below come from one sample, sequenced in a study of shared clonotypes between healthy human individuals. Selected positively for CCR7 and CD45RO-negative, naive CD8 cells excluded terminally differentiated effector memory CD45RA+ cells. Data came from immunoSEQ multiplex PCR; TCRdb stores just in-frame clones and leaves some out. This sample has around 1,900,000 clones; around 93% occur once, and the top ten carry over 1.5%. Sequencing was done on a sample of naive CD8+ T cells from PBMCs. The receptor source for this set is a man younger than 30 in good health. Some clones in this sample may be carry-over from other donors' samples.

The rearrangement joins TRBV5-8 to TRBJ1-4; TRBD1 is a possible D gene (5 bases). Germline V gene sequence: CDR1 SGHTS, CDR2 YDEGEE. V lost 1 base and J 6 bases, leaving 19 bases between the germline ends. This CDR3 contains 17 residues. Here the CDR3 reads CASSLREGNVLDEKLFF. The CDR3 DNA is TGTGCCAGCAGCTTGCGAGAGGGGAACGTCTTAGATGAAAAACTGTTTTTT.

Notes on this clone: Other DNA sequences from this sample encode an identical CDR3 as well. The gene calls are TRBV27 and TRBJ2-1; the match to TRBD1 covers 8 bases. In germline, CDR1 is MNHEY, CDR2 SMNVEV (reference sequence). V lost 3 bases and J lost 5; bases outside the gene matches: 3. This CDR3 comprises 14 residues. CDR3 protein: CASSFRDRNNEQFF. DNA for the CDR3: TGTGCCAGCAGTTTCCGGGACAGGAACAATGAGCAGTTCTTC.

The rearrangement links TRBV28 to TRBJ1-1; no clear D. V was pared by 5 bases and J by 1 base, with 14 bases between. The germline CDR1 and CDR2 sequences are MDHEN and SYDVKM. The CDR3 is 15 residues long. CDR3 loop: CASSPPRERNTEAFF. The CDR3, as DNA: TGTGCCAGCAGTCCACCGCGGGAAAGGAACACTGAAGCTTTCTTT.

This chain connects TRBV11-2 to TRBJ2-1; TRBD2 aligns across 9 bases. CDR1 and CDR2 (germline): SGHAT, FQNNGV. V was pared by 1 base and J by 8 bases, with 3 bases of the junction left unmatched. This CDR3 spans 14 amino acids. CDR3 coding DNA: TGTGCCAGCAGCTTAGGACTAGCGGTGGATGAGCAGTTCTTC. Amino acid sequence: CASSLGLAVDEQFF.

The chain has TRBV6-5 and TRBJ2-7; 9 bases line up with TRBD1. This CDR3 is 15 amino acids long. V lost 4 bases and J lost 0; bases outside the gene matches: 4. CDR1 is MNHEY, CDR2 SVGAGI, per germline. CDR3 DNA sequence: TGTGCCAGCAGTTCTAGACAGGGGGGCTCCTACGAGCAGTACTTC. The encoded protein is CASSSRQGGSYEQYF.

Regarding this clone: Other DNA sequences within the sample encode an identical CDR3. The V call is TRBV7-9, the J call TRBJ1-2; a possible D gene is TRBD1 (6 bases). Trimming took off 2 bases at V and 6 bases at J, with 10 bases between the two ends. The CDR3 is 13 residues long. Germline-derived CDR1 and CDR2 are SEHNR and FQNEAQ (reference sequence). CDR3 region: CASSLPRGDGYTF. The DNA of the CDR3 is TGTGCCAGCAGCTTACCCAGGGGCGATGGCTACACCTTC.